These 9 T cell receptor beta chains share one sample of origin, sequenced in a study of blood T cell repertoires in COVID-19. Using immunoSEQ multiplex PCR, the repertoire was profiled, and TCRdb retains in-frame clones only, with some absent. The sample lists 110,000 or so clones, 70% to 90% occurring once. The sample taken for sequencing was peripheral blood. Receptors were obtained from a woman between 65 and 79 years old who had recovered from COVID-19.

The V and J genes are TRBV28 and TRBJ1-2, with a weak D call TRBD1 (6 bases). Per germline, CDR1 MDHEN and CDR2 SYDVKM. This CDR3 contains 14 residues. V lost 2 bases, J lost 4 bases, and 11 bases lay in between. The CDR3 region is CASSLRGGIYGYTF. The CDR3 DNA reads as TGTGCCAGCAGTTTAAGGGGGGGGATCTATGGCTACACCTTC.

The V gene is TRBV6-5, the J gene TRBJ1-6; 7 bases line up with TRBD1. Germline loops: CDR1 MNHEY, CDR2 SVGAGI. The CDR3 spans 15 residues. Unmatched junction bases numbered 5, after V lost 6 bases and J lost 3 bases. The CDR3 protein is CASRGQNFYNSPLHF. The CDR3 DNA is TGTGCCAGCAGGGGACAGAACTTCTATAATTCACCCCTCCACTTT.

The chain uses TRBV7-2 and TRBJ2-4, with 10 bases aligning to TRBD2. Looked up from germline, CDR1 is SGHTA and CDR2 is FQGNSA. The CDR3 covers 15 residues. V lost 6 bases, J lost 8 bases, and 10 bases stayed unmatched. The CDR3 here is CASRVLGLAVDIQYF. CDR3 sequence (DNA): TGTGCCAGCAGAGTCTTAGGACTAGCGGTGGACATTCAGTACTTC.

The chain links TRBV5-1 to TRBJ1-4; 7 bases are shared with TRBD1. J gave up 8 bases and V 0 bases, and 4 bases lay outside the gene matches. This CDR3 comprises 14 residues. Germline CDR1 reads SGHRS; CDR2 reads YFSETQ. CDR3 region: CASSLGQGYEKLFF. The CDR3 region has the DNA TGCGCCAGCAGCTTGGGACAGGGATACGAAAAACTGTTTTTT.

The rearrangement uses TRBV4-2 and TRBJ2-1, with 11 bases fitting TRBD2. The CDR3 covers 16 residues. V lost 0 bases, J lost 4 bases, and 2 bases stayed unmatched. Germline loops: CDR1 LGHNA, CDR2 YNFKEQ. CDR3 in amino acids: CASSQETSGVYNEQFF. The CDR3 nucleotides are TGTGCCAGCAGCCAAGAGACTAGCGGGGTGTACAATGAGCAGTTCTTC.

The V gene is TRBV7-2, the J gene TRBJ2-5, with 10 bases lining up with TRBD1. The CDR3 extends over 16 amino acids. J lost 1 base, V lost 5 bases, and 7 bases had no gene match. Per the germline V gene, CDR1 is SGHTA and CDR2 is FQGNSA. The CDR3 loop is CASSRTGGLTQETQYF. Here the CDR3 DNA reads TGTGCCAGCAGCCGGACAGGGGGGTTGACCCAAGAGACCCAGTACTTC. Filled out from reference TRBV7-2 and TRBJ2-5, the complete variable domain reads GAGVSQSPSNKVTEKGKDVELRCDPISGHTALYWYRQSLGQGLEFLIYFQGNSAPDKSGLPSDRFSAERTGGSVSTLTIQRTQQEDSAVYLCASSRTGGLTQETQYFGPGTRLLVL.

The rearrangement links TRBV28 to TRBJ1-6, with 9 bases aligning to TRBD1. After removal of 6 bases from V and 9 bases from J, the junction contained 12 bases not matched to a gene. The CDR3 consists of 16 residues. CDR1 and CDR2 from the germline V gene are MDHEN and SYDVKM. The CDR3 region has the DNA TGTGCCAGCAGCCCACCGGGACAGGGAATAGGTTCACCCCTCCACTTT. Translating it yields CASSPPGQGIGSPLHF. Variable domain in full (rest from reference TRBV28 and TRBJ1-6): DVKVTQSSRYLVKRTGEKVFLECVQDMDHENMFWYRQDPGLGLRLIYFSYDVKMKEKGDIPEGYSVSREKKERFSLILESASTNQTSMYLCASSPPGQGIGSPLHFGNGTRLTVT.

The rearrangement uses TRBV12-3 or TRBV12-4 and TRBJ2-7, with 7 bases that match TRBD2. The CDR3 is 13 residues long. The junction had 6 bases not matched to a gene; V was cut back by 5 bases and J by 5 bases. CDR3 DNA sequence: TGTGCCAGCAGTGTGGGAGGGAGTCACGAGCAGTACTTC. This sequence encodes CASSVGGSHEQYF.

V and J are TRBV4-2 and TRBJ1-2, with no clear D. The V end was cut by 4 bases, the J end by 4 bases, with 16 bases between. Looked up from germline, CDR1 is LGHNA and CDR2 is YNFKEQ. CDR3 size: 15 residues. CDR3 sequence (DNA): TGTGCCAGCAGCCCGGGTGGAGAGCCGGCCTATGGCTACACCTTC. Protein product: CASSPGGEPAYGYTF.